The T cell receptor (beta chain) under discussion was sequenced for a study of cytomegalovirus exposure and HLA in healthy donors. Study outcomes and limitations: Rarity marked most TCR sequences, yet some public TCRs occurred in many donors. First-cohort TCR clusters tended to co-occur in the roughly 120 validation repertoires, a later analysis found.

On this clone itself: As yet, its antigen is unknown.

The CDR3 covers 18 residues. The V gene lost 5 bases and the J gene lost 3 bases, with 25 bases spanning the gap. CDR1 and CDR2 (germline): MDHEN, SYDVKM. Libraries were prepared by immunoSEQ multiplex PCR; TCRdb keeps only in-frame clonotypes and omits some of them. The sample comprises 200,000 or so clones, about 90% of which are singletons, and more than 1% rests with the top ten. The sample consisted of PBMCs. This clonotype was sampled from a woman younger than 35 in good health and CMV-seronegative. This sequence joins TRBV28 and TRBJ1-2, with D perhaps TRBD1 (5 bases). CDR3 in amino acids: CASSNSTGTLFLHYGYTF. The DNA for the CDR3 is TGTGCCAGCAGTAACTCAACCGGGACTCTCTTCTTACACTATGGCTACACCTTC.